Listed here are 13 T cell receptor beta chains from one sample, sequenced in a study of PD-1 blockade in mismatch repair-deficient tumors. Assay used: immunoSEQ multiplex PCR; TCRdb lists only in-frame clones, some missing. This table holds around 120,000 clones, 86% found once. The specimen was peripheral blood, collected 44 weeks after starting pembrolizumab. These receptors were collected from an adult with mismatch repair-deficient cancer.

CDR3 DNA: TGTGCCAGTAGTATATTAGGAGGGAGGGCGGACACCGGGGAGCTGTTTTTT. This encodes CASSILGGRADTGELFF. The chain combines TRBV19 with TRBJ2-2; TRBD2 agrees at 7 bases. This CDR3 contains 17 residues. V trimming: 2 bases; J trimming: 3 bases; junction bases outside the gene matches: 9. Per the germline V gene, CDR1 is LNHDA and CDR2 is SQIVND (reference sequence).

The V call is TRBV18, the J call TRBJ1-3, with D hard to call. From germline, CDR1 is KGHSH and CDR2 LQKENI. The CDR3 extends over 15 amino acids. The V gene lost 0 bases and the J gene lost 0 bases, with 6 bases spanning the gap. The CDR3 is CASSPPNPSGNTIYF. The CDR3, as DNA: TGTGCCAGCTCACCACCGAACCCCTCTGGAAACACCATATATTTT.

The chain links TRBV11-2 to TRBJ2-5; D call uncertain. Germline V gene lookup returns CDR1 SGHAT and CDR2 FQNNGV. V lost 1 base, J lost 5 bases, and 11 bases lay in between. This CDR3 comprises 14 residues. CDR3 in DNA: TGTGCCAGCAGCTTAGGCTGGGGTCAGGAGACCCAGTACTTC. Encoded protein: CASSLGWGQETQYF. Full variable domain (missing parts from reference TRBV11-2 and TRBJ2-5): EAGVAQSPRYKIIEKRQSVAFWCNPISGHATLYWYQQILGQGPKLLIQFQNNGVVDDSQLPKDRFSAERLKGVDSTLKIQPAKLEDSAVYLCASSLGWGQETQYFGPGTRLLVL.

The chain carries TRBV6-5 and TRBJ2-7, with D possibly matching TRBD1 (6 bases). The germline V gene has CDR1 MNHEY and CDR2 SVGAGI. The CDR3 sequence is 16 residues long. The V end was cut by 2 bases, the J end by 4 bases, with 18 bases between. The CDR3 DNA reads as TGTGCCAGCAGTTACAGTATCTGGGACACGACTTACGAGCAGTACTTC. As protein: CASSYSIWDTTYEQYF.

The chain couples TRBV4-1 to TRBJ2-5; D not resolved. Per germline, CDR1 MGHRA and CDR2 YSYEKL. There are 14 residues in the CDR3. V lost 1 base to trimming and J lost 4 bases, with 10 bases between them. CDR3 sequence (DNA): TGCGCCAGCAGCCAAGTTAGGGATCTAGAGACCCAGTACTTC. Translated: CASSQVRDLETQYF.

The rearrangement links TRBV29-1 to TRBJ1-2; TRBD1 matches at 8 bases. Looked up from germline, CDR1 is SQVTM and CDR2 is ANQGSEA. This CDR3 region has 13 residues. J gave up 5 bases and V 7 bases, and 9 bases lay outside the gene matches. This chain's CDR3 is CSANRGFGYGYTF. Written as DNA, the CDR3 is TGCAGCGCAAACAGGGGGTTCGGATATGGCTACACCTTC.

There are a few counts of this clone. The chain joins TRBV19 to TRBJ2-7; 7 nucleotides match TRBD1. The trim removed 5 bases at V and 5 bases at J, leaving 15 bases unmatched. The germline V gene has CDR1 LNHDA and CDR2 SQIVND (reference sequence). The length of the CDR3 is 16 residues. The CDR3 DNA reads TGTGCCAGTAGTCCCCTCCGTGGACAGGTTCGGCACGAGCAGTACTTC. This encodes CASSPLRGQVRHEQYF. The whole variable domain, remainder taken from reference TRBV19 and TRBJ2-7, is DGGITQSPKYLFRKEGQNVTLSCEQNLNHDAMYWYRQDPGQGLRLIYYSQIVNDFQKGDIAEGYSVSREKKESFPLTVTSAQKNPTAFYLCASSPLRGQVRHEQYFGPGTRLTVT.

The chain links TRBV6-6 to TRBJ1-3; perhaps TRBD1 as D (6 bases). There are 14 residues in the CDR3. CDR1 and CDR2 from the germline V gene are MNHNY and SVGAGI (reference sequence). V lost 8 bases to trimming and J lost 6 bases, with 17 bases between them. CDR3 DNA: TGTGCCAGCCGTAGGGGGGGTTCGGAAAACACCATATATTTT. Translated, it gives CASRRGGSENTIYF.

Note on this clone: Compared with germline, one end of the junction differs, possibly owing to a read error. This chain joins TRBV6-4 and TRBJ2-1; D is perhaps TRBD1 (5 bases). CDR3 length: 12 residues. Germline values: CDR1 MRHNA, CDR2 SNTAGT. CDR3 region: CASSDSGDEQFF. DNA for the CDR3: TGTGCCAGCAGTGACTCAGGGGATGAACAGTTCTTC.

The chain links TRBV4-1 to TRBJ2-7; D remains ambiguous. Trimming left V 4 bases short and J 0 bases short, with 19 bases between. CDR3 length equals 17 residues. Germline CDR1 MGHRA, CDR2 YSYEKL. CDR3 nucleotide sequence: TGCGCCAGCAGCCCAAGCAGTAGGACCGAGTTCTCCTACGAGCAGTACTTC. Encoded protein: CASSPSSRTEFSYEQYF.

The chain couples TRBV28 to TRBJ2-5, with D possibly being TRBD2 (7 bases). Trimming took off 4 bases at V and 2 bases at J, with 17 bases between the two ends. Germline-derived CDR1 and CDR2 are MDHEN and SYDVKM. The CDR3 extends over 16 amino acids. CDR3 DNA: TGTGCCAGCAGTTCCCCTGAGGGGGGGGGTCAAGAGACCCAGTACTTC. Amino acid sequence: CASSSPEGGGQETQYF.

The chain joins TRBV30 to TRBJ2-2; 9 bases match TRBD1. Trimming removed 4 bases from V and 3 bases from J; junction bases left unmatched: 6. This CDR3 is built from 15 residues. Germline V gives CDR1 GTSNPN, CDR2 SVGIG (reference sequence). The DNA of the CDR3 is TGTGCCTGGAATGCCGGGACAGGGCACACCGGGGAGCTGTTTTTT. This sequence encodes CAWNAGTGHTGELFF.

This chain links TRBV25-1 with TRBJ2-7; D uncertain. Trimming cost V 1 base and J 2 bases, with 6 bases left between them. CDR1 is MGHDK and CDR2 is SYGVNS in the germline V gene. The CDR3 runs to 13 residues. CDR3 in amino acids: CASSESDAYEQYF. CDR3 coding DNA: TGTGCCAGCAGTGAATCGGATGCCTACGAGCAGTACTTC.